This TCR beta chain comes out of a study of T cells in Graves' hyperthyroidism and ophthalmopathy. CDR3 size: 13 residues. Germline CDR1 and CDR2: SGHNT and YYREEE (reference sequence). Trimming pared 3 bases from V and 12 bases from J, leaving 18 bases between. RNA transcripts were the template for amplifying TCR beta CDR3 regions. TCR CDR3 underwent first-round RT-PCR with the HTBI primer set. MiXCR, applied by TCRdb to the multiplex PCR reads, yields one record per CDR3 protein. The profile shows more than 500,000 distinct CDR3 sequences, 15% to 20% of them singletons. Sequencing used blood. The V and J genes are TRBV5-4 and TRBJ1-2; D unclear. The sequence came from a woman aged 25-40 years with Graves' ophthalmopathy. This CDR3 is CASSSANGRNDTF. Written as DNA, the CDR3 is TGTGCCAGCAGCTCGGCGAATGGCAGGAATGACACCTTC.